This T cell receptor (beta chain) was obtained from a study of T cells in Graves' hyperthyroidism and ophthalmopathy. This clonotype was seen only once. V shed 0 bases, J shed 5 bases, and the junction held 2 bases outside the gene matches. The germline V gene has CDR1 MGHRA and CDR2 YSYEKL. This CDR3 spans 14 amino acids. RNA transcripts gave rise to amplified TCR beta CDR3 regions. Researchers ran a first-round RT-PCR on the TCR CDR3 using the HTBI primer set. TCRdb used MiXCR to reprocess the multiplex PCR reads, holding one entry per CDR3 protein. The sample has roughly 750,000 distinct CDR3 sequences; about a sixth are singletons. Absent ophthalmopathy progression within 18 months defined stable Graves' hyperthyroidism.

The sample comprised blood. The TCR sequence derives from a young man with Graves' hyperthyroidism. This sequence joins TRBV4-1 and TRBJ1-2; TRBD1 aligns across 8 bases. DNA for the CDR3: TGCGCCAGCAGCCAAGAACACAGGGGGTATGGCTACACCTTC. Translating it yields CASSQEHRGYGYTF.